This T cell receptor (beta chain) was identified during a study of T cells in Graves' hyperthyroidism and ophthalmopathy. General study results and limits: Most thyroid clonotypes expanded above 0.001 were also detected in blood. The authors' 13 V-J model separated ophthalmopathy from stable hyperthyroidism.

Researchers took RNA transcripts and amplified the TCR beta CDR3 regions from them. With the HTBI primer set, the TCR CDR3 went through a first round of RT-PCR. TCRdb called the multiplex PCR reads again in MiXCR, with one record for every CDR3 protein. The repertoire includes over 350,000 distinct CDR3 sequences, 11% to 15% of them detected once, and around 28% sits in the top ten. Uncontrolled infections, other autoimmune diseases, pregnancy or lactation led to exclusion of patients. This clonotype was seen ten or more times. The antigen is undetermined. The sample taken for sequencing was blood. The receptor was derived from a man between 45 and 60 years old with Graves' ophthalmopathy.

Here the CDR3 reads CASSSSELGEQFF. The CDR3 DNA reads TGTGCCAGCAGCTCGTCCGAGTTAGGTGAGCAGTTCTTC. The V and J genes are TRBV11-3 and TRBJ2-1; D gene unclear. Germline assignment: CDR1 SGHNT and CDR2 YENEEA. V was shortened by 4 bases and J by 9 bases, with 13 bases between the two germline ends. The CDR3 spans 13 residues.